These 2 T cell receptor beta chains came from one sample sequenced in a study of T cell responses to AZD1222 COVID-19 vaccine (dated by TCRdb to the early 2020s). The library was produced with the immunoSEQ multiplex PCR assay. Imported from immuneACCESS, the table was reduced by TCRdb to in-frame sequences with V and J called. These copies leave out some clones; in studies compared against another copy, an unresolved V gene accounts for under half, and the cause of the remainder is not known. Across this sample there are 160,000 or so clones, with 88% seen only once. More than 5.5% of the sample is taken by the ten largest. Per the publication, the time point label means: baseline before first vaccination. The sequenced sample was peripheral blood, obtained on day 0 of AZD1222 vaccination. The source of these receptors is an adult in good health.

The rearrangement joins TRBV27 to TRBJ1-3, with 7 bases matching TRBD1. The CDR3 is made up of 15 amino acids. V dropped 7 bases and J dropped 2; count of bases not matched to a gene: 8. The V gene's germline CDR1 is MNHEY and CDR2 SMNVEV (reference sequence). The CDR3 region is CASKSIGGPGNTIYF. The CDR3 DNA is TGTGCCAGCAAATCAATAGGGGGCCCTGGAAACACCATATATTTT.

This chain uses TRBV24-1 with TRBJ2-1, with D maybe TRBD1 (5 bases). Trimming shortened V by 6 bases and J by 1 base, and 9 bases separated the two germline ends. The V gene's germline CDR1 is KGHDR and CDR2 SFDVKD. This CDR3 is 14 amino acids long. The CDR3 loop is CATSRRESYNEQFF. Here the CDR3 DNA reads TGTGCCACCAGTCGCAGGGAATCCTACAATGAGCAGTTCTTC.